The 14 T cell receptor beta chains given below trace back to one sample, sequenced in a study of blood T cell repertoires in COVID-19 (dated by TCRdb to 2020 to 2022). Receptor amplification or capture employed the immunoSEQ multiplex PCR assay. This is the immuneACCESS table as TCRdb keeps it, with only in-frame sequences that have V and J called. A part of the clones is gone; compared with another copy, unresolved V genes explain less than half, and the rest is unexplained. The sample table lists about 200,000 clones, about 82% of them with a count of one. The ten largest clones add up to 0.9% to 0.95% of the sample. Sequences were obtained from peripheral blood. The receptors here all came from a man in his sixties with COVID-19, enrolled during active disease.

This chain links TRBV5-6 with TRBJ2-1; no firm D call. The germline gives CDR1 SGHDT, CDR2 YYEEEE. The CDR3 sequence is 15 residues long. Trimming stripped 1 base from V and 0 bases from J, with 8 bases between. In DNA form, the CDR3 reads TGTGCCAGCAGCTTGAGACAAGACTCCTACAATGAGCAGTTCTTC. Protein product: CASSLRQDSYNEQFF.

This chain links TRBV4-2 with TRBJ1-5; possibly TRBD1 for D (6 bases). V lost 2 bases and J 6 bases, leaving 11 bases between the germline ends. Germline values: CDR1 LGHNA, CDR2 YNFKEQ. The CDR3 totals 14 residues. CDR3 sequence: CASSQTGLSQPQHF. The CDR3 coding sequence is TGTGCCAGCAGCCAAACAGGGTTAAGTCAGCCCCAGCATTTT.

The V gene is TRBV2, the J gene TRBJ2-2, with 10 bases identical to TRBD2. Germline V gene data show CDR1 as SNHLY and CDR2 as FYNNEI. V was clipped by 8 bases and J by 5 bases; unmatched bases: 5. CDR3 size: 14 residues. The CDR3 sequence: CASRGAGGTGELFF. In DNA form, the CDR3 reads TGTGCCAGCCGAGGAGCGGGAGGGACCGGGGAGCTGTTTTTT. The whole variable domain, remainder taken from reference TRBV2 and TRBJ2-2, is EPEVTQTPSHQVTQMGQEVILRCVPISNHLYFYWYRQILGQKVEFLVSFYNNEISEKSEIFDDQFSVERPDGSNFTLKIRSTKLEDSAMYFCASRGAGGTGELFFGEGSRLTVL.

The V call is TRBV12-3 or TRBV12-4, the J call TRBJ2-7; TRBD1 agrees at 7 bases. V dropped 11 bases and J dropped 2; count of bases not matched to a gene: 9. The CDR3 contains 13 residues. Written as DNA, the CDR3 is TGTGCCTCGACCGGGACAGACACCTACGAGCAGTACTTC. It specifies CASTGTDTYEQYF.

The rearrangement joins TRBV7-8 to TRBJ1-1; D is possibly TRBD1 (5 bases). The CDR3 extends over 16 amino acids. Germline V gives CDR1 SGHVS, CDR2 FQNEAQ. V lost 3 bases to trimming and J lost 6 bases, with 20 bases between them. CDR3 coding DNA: TGTGCCAGCAGCTTTGGGCAGACCGACCGGGGGGCTGAAGCTTTCTTT. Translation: CASSFGQTDRGAEAFF.

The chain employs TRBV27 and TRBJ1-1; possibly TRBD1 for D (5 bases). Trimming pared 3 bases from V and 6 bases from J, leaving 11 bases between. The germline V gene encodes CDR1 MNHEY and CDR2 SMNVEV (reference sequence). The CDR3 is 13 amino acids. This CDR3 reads CASSFGGFAEAFF. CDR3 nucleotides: TGTGCCAGCAGTTTTGGGGGGTTCGCTGAAGCTTTCTTT.

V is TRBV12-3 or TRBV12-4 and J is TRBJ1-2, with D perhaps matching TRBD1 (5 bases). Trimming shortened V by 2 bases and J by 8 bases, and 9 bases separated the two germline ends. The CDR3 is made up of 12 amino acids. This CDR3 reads CASSLSREGYTF. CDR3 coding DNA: TGTGCCAGCAGTTTAAGCAGGGAAGGCTACACCTTC.

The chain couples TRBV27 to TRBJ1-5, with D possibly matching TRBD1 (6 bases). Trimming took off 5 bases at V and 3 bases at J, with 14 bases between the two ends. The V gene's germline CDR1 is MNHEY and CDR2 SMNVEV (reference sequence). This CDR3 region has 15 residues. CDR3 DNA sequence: TGTGCCAGCAGTGTGAGACAGGCTTTCAATCAGCCCCAGCATTTT. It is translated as CASSVRQAFNQPQHF.

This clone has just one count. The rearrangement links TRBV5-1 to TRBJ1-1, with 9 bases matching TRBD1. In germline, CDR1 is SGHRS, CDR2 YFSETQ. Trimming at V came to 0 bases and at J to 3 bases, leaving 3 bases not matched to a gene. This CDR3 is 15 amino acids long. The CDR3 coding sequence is TGCGCCAGCAGCTTGGGGGGACAGGGCCACACTGAAGCTTTCTTT. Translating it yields CASSLGGQGHTEAFF.

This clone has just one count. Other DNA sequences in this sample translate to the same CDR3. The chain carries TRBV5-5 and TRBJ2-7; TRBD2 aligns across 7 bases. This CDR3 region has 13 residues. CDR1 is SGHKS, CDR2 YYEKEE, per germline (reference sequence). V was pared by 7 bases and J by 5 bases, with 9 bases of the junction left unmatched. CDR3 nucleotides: TGTGCCAGCGCTCGGTGGGGGGGAAACGAGCAGTACTTC. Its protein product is CASARWGGNEQYF. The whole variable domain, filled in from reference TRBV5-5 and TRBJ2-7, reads DAGVTQSPTHLIKTRGQQVTLRCSPISGHKSVSWYQQVLGQGPQFIFQYYEKEERGRGNFPDRFSARQFPNYSSELNVNALLLGDSALYLCASARWGGNEQYFGPGTRLTVT.

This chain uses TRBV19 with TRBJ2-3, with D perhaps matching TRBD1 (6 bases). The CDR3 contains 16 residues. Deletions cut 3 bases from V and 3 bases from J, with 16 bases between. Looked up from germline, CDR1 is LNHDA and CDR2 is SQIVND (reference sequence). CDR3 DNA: TGTGCCAGTAGTATCGGACAGATGACGGGGACAGATACGCAGTATTTT. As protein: CASSIGQMTGTDTQYF.

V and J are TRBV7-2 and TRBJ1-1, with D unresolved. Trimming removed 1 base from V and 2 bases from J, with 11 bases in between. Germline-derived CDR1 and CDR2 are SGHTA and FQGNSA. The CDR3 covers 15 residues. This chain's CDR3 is CASSLVTQRNTEAFF. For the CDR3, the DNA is TGTGCCAGCAGCTTAGTAACACAACGTAACACTGAAGCTTTCTTT.

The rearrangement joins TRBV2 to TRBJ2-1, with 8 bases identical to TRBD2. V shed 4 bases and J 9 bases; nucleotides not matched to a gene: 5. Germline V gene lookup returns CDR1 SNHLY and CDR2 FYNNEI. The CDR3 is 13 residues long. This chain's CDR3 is CASSAEREFEQFF. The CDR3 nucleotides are TGTGCCAGCAGTGCCGAGCGGGAGTTTGAGCAGTTCTTC.

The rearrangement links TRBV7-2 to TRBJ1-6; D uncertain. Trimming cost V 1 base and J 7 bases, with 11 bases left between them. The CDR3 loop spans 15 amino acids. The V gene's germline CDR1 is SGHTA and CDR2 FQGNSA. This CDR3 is CASSLGRVWNSPLHF. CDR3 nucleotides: TGTGCCAGCAGCTTAGGGAGGGTATGGAATTCACCCCTCCACTTT.